This is a list of T cell receptor beta chains from one sample in a study of cytomegalovirus exposure and HLA in healthy donors. The protocol was immunoSEQ multiplex PCR, while the TCRdb copy is restricted to in-frame clones and leaves out a portion. The table includes roughly 120,000 clones, roughly 66% detected once. Sequencing input: PBMCs. The receptors shown here come from a man aged 55 to 70 in good health and CMV-seropositive. Each CDR3 is given with its conserved first and last residue. Each record gives: V gene, J gene, D gene, clone size, CDR3 DNA, CDR3 protein. The D gene is left open where the match is weak. Only some rows state a clone size, as once, few, many or a class for expanded clones.

TRBV30	TRBJ1-3	TRBD1	.	TGTGCCTGGTCCCGCTGGGGGACAGCTGGAAACACCATATATTTT	CAWSRWGTAGNTIYF
TRBV2	TRBJ1-2	.	few	TGTGCCAGCACATACGTCCAGGGTTCTGGCTACACCTTC	CASTYVQGSGYTF
TRBV14	TRBJ1-1	.	.	TGTGCCAGCAGCCCGCCCTACAGGGTAGGCACTGAAGCTTTCTTT	CASSPPYRVGTEAFF
TRBV5-8	TRBJ1-4	TRBD1	.	TGTGCCAGCAGCTTGGCCGGGACAGGGTCTGAAAAACTGTTTTTT	CASSLAGTGSEKLFF
TRBV7-9	TRBJ2-1	.	.	TGTGCCAGCAGCTTAGGCAGGGGCCTGTACAATGAGCAGTTCTTC	CASSLGRGLYNEQFF
TRBV5-6	TRBJ2-3	TRBD1	.	TGTGCCAGCAGGCAGGGGGCAGGAGGAGATACGCAGTATTTT	CASRQGAGGDTQYF
TRBV30	TRBJ2-1	.	few	TGTGCCTGGAGTGTGTCAGCCTACAATGAGCAGTTCTTC	CAWSVSAYNEQFF
TRBV7-7	TRBJ2-7	TRBD2	.	TGTGCTAGCAGTCGACTAGCGGACTACGAGCAGTACTTC	CASSRLADYEQYF
TRBV28	TRBJ2-5	TRBD2	few	TGTGCCAGCAACACGATAGCGGGGGGGGCTGAGACCCAGTACTTC	CASNTIAGGAETQYF
TRBV7-9	TRBJ1-4	TRBD1	few	TGTGCCAGCAGCCCAAGGGACAGGAATAGAATGAAAGGACTGTTTTTT	CASSPRDRNRMKGLFF
TRBV13	TRBJ1-5	.	.	TGTGCCAGCAGCGCGGGATGGGATTTTGGCAATCAGCCCCAGCATTTT	CASSAGWDFGNQPQHF
TRBV28	TRBJ1-1	.	once	TGTGCCAGCAGTTTTTCGGGGGGCAGAGCTTTCTTT	CASSFSGGRAFF